This T cell receptor (beta chain) was retrieved from a study of T cell repertoires in cytomegalovirus infection. Overall study results and limits: Summed frequency of public TCR beta families distinguished CMV carriers with the relevant HLA. Across the ex vivo response, the dominant clonotypes were HLA-C-restricted CMV-specific TCR beta clonotypes.

There are 15 residues in the CDR3. Trimming pared 7 bases from V and 7 bases from J, leaving 20 bases between. TCRdb redid the calling of the reads with MiXCR, one entry per CDR3 protein. Seen here are 750,000 to 900,000 distinct CDR3 sequences, approximately 32% observed once, and the top ten hold about an eighth. This clonotype was recorded a few times. Antigen specificity is unknown. The material sequenced was cultured CD8+ T cells from PBMCs, taken from culture after CMV antigen stimulation. The chain employs TRBV12-3 or TRBV12-4 and TRBJ2-1; D is unresolved. The receptor was derived from a human donor in good health (CMV status not recorded). Some clones in this sample may be carry-over from other donors' samples. CDR3 protein: CASTPSLDRNNEQFF. The CDR3, as DNA: TGTGCCAGCACTCCCTCCCTAGATAGGAATAATGAGCAGTTCTTC.